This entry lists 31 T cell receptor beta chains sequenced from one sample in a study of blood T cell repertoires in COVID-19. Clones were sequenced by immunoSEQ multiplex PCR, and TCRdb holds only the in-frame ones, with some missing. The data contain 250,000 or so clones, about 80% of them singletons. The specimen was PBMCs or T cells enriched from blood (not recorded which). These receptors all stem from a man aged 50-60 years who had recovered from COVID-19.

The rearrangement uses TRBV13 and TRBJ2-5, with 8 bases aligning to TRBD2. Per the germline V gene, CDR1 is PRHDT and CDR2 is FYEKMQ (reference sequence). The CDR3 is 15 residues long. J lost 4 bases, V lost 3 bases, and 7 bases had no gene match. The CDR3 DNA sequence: TGTGCCAGCAGCTTCCGACGGGGGGGCGGAGAGACCCAGTACTTC. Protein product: CASSFRRGGGETQYF.

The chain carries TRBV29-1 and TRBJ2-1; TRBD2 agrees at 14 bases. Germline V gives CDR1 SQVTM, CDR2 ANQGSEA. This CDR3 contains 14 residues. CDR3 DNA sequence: TGCAGTCCCCGGGGACTAGCGGGAGCCAATGAGCAGTTCTTC. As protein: CSPRGLAGANEQFF.

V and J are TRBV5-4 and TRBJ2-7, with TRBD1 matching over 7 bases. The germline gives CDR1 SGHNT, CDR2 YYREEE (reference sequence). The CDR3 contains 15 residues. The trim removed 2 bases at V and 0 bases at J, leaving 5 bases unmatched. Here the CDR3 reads CASSLPGTASYEQYF. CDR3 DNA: TGTGCCAGCAGCTTACCCGGGACAGCCTCCTACGAGCAGTACTTC.

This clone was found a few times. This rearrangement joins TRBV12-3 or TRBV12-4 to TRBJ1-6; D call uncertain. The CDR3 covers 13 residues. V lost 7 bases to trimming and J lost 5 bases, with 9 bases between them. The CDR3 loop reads CASTSGNNSPLHF. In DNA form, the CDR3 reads TGTGCCAGCACCTCGGGGAATAATTCACCCCTCCACTTT.

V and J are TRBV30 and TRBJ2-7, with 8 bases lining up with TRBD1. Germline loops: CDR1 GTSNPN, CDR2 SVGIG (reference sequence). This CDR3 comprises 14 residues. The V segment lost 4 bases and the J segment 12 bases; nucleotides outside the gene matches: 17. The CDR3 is CAWMAPTRRDRLYF. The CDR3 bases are TGTGCCTGGATGGCTCCCACTCGCCGGGACAGGTTGTACTTC. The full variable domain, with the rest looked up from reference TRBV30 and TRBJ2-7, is SQTIHQWPATLVQPVGSPLSLECTVEGTSNPNLYWYRQAAGRGLQLLFYSVGIGQISSEVPQNLSASRPQDRQFILSSKKLLLSDSGFYLCAWMAPTRRDRLYFGPGTRLTVT.

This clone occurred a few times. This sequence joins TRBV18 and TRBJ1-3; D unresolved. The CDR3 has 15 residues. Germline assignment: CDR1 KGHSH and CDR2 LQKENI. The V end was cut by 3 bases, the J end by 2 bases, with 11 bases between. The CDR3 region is CASSPSQIPGNTIYF. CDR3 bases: TGTGCCAGCTCACCTTCCCAGATACCTGGAAACACCATATATTTT.

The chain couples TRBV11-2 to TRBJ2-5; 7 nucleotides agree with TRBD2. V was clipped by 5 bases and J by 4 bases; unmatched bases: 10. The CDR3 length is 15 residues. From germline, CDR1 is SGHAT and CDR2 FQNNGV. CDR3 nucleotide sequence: TGTGCCAGCAGCCCGCTAGGCGGGAGAGGAGAGACCCAGTACTTC. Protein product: CASSPLGGRGETQYF.

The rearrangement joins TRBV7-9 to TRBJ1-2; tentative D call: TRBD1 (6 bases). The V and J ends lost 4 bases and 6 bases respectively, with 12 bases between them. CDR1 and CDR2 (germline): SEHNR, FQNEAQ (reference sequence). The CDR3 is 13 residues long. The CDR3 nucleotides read TGTGCCAGCAGCTCCGACAGGTACCATGGCTACACCTTC. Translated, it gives CASSSDRYHGYTF.

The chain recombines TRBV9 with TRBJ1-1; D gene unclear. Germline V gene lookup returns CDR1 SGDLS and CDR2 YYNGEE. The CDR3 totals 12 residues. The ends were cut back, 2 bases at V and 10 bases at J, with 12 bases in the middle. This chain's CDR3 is CASSVTGSGAFF. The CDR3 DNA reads TGTGCCAGCAGCGTCACCGGTAGTGGAGCTTTCTTT.

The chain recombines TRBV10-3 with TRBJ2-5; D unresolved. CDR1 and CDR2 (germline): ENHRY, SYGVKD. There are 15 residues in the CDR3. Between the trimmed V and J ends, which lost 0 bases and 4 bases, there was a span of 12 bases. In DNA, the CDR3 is TGTGCCATCAGTGAGTCGGTGGCTCCGGGAGAGACCCAGTACTTC. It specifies CAISESVAPGETQYF.

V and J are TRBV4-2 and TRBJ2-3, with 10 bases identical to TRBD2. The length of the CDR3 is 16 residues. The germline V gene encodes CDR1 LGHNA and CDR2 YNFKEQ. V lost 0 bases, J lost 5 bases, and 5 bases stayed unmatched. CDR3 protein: CASSQDKRGGVDTQYF. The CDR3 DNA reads TGTGCCAGCAGCCAAGATAAGCGGGGGGGCGTAGATACGCAGTATTTT.

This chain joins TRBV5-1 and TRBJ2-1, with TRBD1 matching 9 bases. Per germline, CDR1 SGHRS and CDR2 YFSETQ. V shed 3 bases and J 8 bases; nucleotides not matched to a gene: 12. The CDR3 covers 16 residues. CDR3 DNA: TGCGCCAGCAGCTGGCGGGGACAGGGTGGGTTCGATGAGCAGTTCTTC. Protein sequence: CASSWRGQGGFDEQFF.

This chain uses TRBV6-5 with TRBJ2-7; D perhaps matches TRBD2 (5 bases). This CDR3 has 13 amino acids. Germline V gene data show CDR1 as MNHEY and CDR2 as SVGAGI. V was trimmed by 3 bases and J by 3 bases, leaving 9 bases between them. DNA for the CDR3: TGTGCCAGCAGTTATGACGGGAACTACGAGCAGTACTTC. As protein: CASSYDGNYEQYF.

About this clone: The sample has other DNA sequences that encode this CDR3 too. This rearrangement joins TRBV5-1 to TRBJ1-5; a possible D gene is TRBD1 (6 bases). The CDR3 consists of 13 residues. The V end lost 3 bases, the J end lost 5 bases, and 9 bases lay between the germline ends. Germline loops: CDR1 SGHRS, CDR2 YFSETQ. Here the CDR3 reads CASSSDRDQPQHF. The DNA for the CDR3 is TGCGCCAGCAGCTCGGACAGAGATCAGCCCCAGCATTTT.

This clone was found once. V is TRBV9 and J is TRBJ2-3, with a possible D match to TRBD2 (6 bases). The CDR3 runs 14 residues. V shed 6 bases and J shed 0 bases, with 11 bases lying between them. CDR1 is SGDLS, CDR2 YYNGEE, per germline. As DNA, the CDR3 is TGTGCCAGCACGCGGGGTAGTAGCACAGATACGCAGTATTTT. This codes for CASTRGSSTDTQYF.

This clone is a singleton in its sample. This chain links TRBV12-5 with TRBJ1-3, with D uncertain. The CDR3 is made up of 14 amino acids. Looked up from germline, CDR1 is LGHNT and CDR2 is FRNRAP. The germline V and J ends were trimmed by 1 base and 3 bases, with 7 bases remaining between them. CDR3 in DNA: TGTGCTAGTGGTTTGGGAGGGAATGGAAACACCATATATTTT. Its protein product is CASGLGGNGNTIYF.

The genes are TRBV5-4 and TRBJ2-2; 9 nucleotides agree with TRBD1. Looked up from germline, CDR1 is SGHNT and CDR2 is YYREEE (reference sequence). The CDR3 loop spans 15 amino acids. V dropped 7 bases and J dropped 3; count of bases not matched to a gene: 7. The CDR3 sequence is CASGKQGADTGELFF. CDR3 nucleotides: TGTGCCAGCGGAAAACAGGGGGCGGACACCGGGGAGCTGTTTTTT. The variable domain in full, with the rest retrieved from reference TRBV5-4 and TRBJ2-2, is ETGVTQSPTHLIKTRGQQVTLRCSSQSGHNTVSWYQQALGQGPQFIFQYYREEENGRGNFPPRFSGLQFPNYSSELNVNALELDDSALYLCASGKQGADTGELFFGEGSRLTVL.

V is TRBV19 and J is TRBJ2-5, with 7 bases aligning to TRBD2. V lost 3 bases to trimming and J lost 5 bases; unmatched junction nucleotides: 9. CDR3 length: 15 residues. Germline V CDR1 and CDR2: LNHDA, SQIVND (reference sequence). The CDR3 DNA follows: TGTGCCAGTAGTATCCGGACTAGTGGGGGGGAGACCCAGTACTTC. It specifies CASSIRTSGGETQYF.

CDR3 nucleotides: TGTGCCAGCAGTTACTCGGGCAGCCCTAACTATGGCTACACCTTC. This encodes CASSYSGSPNYGYTF. This chain links TRBV6-5 with TRBJ1-2, with D uncertain. Germline V gives CDR1 MNHEY, CDR2 SVGAGI. The V end was cut by 0 bases, the J end by 0 bases, with 8 bases between. CDR3 length: 15 amino acids.

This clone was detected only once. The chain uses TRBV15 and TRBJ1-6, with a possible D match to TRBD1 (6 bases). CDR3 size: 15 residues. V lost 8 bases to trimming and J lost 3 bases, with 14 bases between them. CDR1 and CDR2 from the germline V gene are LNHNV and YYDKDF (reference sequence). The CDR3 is CATRGQRDYNSPLHF. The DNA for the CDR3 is TGTGCCACCCGAGGACAGCGTGACTATAATTCACCCCTCCACTTT.

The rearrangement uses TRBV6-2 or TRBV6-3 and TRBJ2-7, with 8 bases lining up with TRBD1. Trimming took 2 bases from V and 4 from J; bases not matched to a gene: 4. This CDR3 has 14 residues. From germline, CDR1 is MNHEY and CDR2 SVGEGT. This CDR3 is CASSYTGGRYEQYF. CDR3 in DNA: TGTGCCAGCAGTTACACAGGGGGGAGGTACGAGCAGTACTTC.

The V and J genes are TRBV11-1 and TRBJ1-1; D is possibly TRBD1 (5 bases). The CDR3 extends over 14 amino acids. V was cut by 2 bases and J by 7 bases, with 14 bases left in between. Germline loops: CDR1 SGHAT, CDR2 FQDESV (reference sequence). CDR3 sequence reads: CASSLTGYSSEAFF. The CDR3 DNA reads TGTGCCAGCAGCTTAACAGGCTATAGCAGTGAAGCTTTCTTT.

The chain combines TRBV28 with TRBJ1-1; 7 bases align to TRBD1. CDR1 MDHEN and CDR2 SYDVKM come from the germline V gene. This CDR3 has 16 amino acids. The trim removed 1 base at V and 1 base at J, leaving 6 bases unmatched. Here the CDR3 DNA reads TGTGCCAGCAGTTTATTATCAGGGGGGCCGAACACTGAAGCTTTCTTT. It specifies CASSLLSGGPNTEAFF.

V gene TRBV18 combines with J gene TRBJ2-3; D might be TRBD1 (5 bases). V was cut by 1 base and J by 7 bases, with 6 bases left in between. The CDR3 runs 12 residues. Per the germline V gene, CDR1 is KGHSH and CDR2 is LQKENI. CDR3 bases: TGTGCCAGCTCACCACAGGGGAATACGCAGTATTTT. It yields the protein CASSPQGNTQYF.

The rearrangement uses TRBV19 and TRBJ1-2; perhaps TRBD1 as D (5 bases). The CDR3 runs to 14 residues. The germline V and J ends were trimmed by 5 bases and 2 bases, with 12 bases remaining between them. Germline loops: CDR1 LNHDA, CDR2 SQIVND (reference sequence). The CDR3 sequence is CASSYDSRNYGYTF. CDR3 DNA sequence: TGTGCCAGTAGTTACGACAGTCGGAACTATGGCTACACCTTC.

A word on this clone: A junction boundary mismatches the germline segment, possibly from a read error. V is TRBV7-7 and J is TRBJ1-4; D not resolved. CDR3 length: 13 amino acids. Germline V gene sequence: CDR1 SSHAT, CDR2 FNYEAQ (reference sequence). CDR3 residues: CASSLVAGEKLFF. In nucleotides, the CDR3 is TGTGCTAGCAGCTTAGTAGCGGGTGAAAAACTGTTTTTT.

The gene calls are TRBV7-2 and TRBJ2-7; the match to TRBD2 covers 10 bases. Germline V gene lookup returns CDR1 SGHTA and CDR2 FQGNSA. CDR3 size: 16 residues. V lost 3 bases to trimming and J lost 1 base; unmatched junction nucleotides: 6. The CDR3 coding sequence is TGTGCCAGCAGCTTTGACTCGACTAGCGGGTCCTACGAGCAGTACTTC. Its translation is CASSFDSTSGSYEQYF.

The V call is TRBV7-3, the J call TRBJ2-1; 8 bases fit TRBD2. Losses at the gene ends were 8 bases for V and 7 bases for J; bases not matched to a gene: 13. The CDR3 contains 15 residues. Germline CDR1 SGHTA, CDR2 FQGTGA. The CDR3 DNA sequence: TGTGCCAGCGCTTGGTCGCGGGAGGAGGGGAATGAGCAGTTCTTC. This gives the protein CASAWSREEGNEQFF.

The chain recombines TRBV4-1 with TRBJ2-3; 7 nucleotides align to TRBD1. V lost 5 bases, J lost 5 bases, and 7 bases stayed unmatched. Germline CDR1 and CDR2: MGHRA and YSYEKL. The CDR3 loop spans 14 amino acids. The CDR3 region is CASSFGQAVDTQYF. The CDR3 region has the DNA TGCGCCAGCAGCTTTGGACAGGCGGTAGATACGCAGTATTTT.

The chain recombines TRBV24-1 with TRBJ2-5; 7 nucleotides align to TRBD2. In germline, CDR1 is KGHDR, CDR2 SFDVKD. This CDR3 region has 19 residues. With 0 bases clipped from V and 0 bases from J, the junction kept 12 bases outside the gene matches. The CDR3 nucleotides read TGTGCCACCAGTGATTTGAAAGGGAAGGCGGGAGCGGACCAAGAGACCCAGTACTTC. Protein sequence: CATSDLKGKAGADQETQYF.

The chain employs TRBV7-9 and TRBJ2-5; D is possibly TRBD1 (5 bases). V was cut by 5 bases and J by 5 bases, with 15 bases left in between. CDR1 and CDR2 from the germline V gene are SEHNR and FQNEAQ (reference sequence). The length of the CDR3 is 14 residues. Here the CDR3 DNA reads TGTGCCAGCAGCCTGGGGCTCGGGTCGGAGACCCAGTACTTC. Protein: CASSLGLGSETQYF.